The present T cell receptor (beta chain) was sequenced within a study of shared clonotypes between healthy human individuals. Study-wide results and caveats: Of the naive CD4 clonotypes, approximately 5% were shared across a few donors. A generally larger estimated richness was seen in naive subsets than in memory subsets. What rarefaction showed was incomplete sorted-subset sequencing despite large depth. Only blood was sampled, and tissue TCR repertoires likely differ from blood ones.

The table came from immunoSEQ multiplex PCR; TCRdb's copy has only in-frame clones and leaves some out. The sample contains some 1.5 million clones, nearly 99% of which appear only once. As for this clone: Antigen specificity is unknown.

Trimming shortened V by 4 bases and J by 6 bases, and 13 bases separated the two germline ends. CDR3 length: 14 amino acids. Per the germline V gene, CDR1 is SGHNT and CDR2 is YYREEE (reference sequence). The receptor comes from a man aged 30-40 years in good health. The sequenced sample consisted of naive CD4+ T cells sorted from blood. The subset was: CD45RA+ positively selected. V usage is TRBV5-4 and J usage is TRBJ1-4, with D tentatively TRBD1 (6 bases). CDR3 loop: CASSPQGGDEKLFF. Written as DNA, the CDR3 is TGTGCCAGCAGCCCACAGGGAGGGGATGAAAAACTGTTTTTT.